This TCR beta chain emerged from a study of shared T cell receptors in the human thymus. The CDR3 is 19 amino acids. CDR1 LGHNT and CDR2 FRNRAP come from the germline V gene. Trimming removed 4 bases from V and 0 bases from J; junction bases left unmatched: 11. The repertoire was sequenced with immunoSEQ multiplex PCR; TCRdb's copy has only in-frame clones and lacks some. This sample yields about 660,000 clones, of which approximately 87% are seen a single time; 0.0094% belongs to the top ten. These data also formed part of another study, on human thymus T cells. From that paper: During corrective heart surgery, resections were taken, and the thymus tissue came from them. Thymic as well as blood repertoires seemed to favor certain V and J genes unevenly.

The sequenced sample consisted of thymocytes. The clonotype was recovered from a boy in the first two years of life with a congenital heart defect. V usage is TRBV12-5 and J usage is TRBJ1-5; 11 bases align to TRBD1. This chain's CDR3 is CASGSGTGGGYDSNQPQHF. In DNA form, the CDR3 reads TGTGCTAGTGGTTCCGGGACAGGGGGAGGCTATGATAGCAATCAGCCCCAGCATTTT.